At least ten counts were recorded for the clone carrying this TCR beta chain. The antigen is not known. The sample comes from a study of T-cell reconstitution after alpha-beta-depleted transplantation in children. The CDR3 extends over 14 amino acids. V lost 5 bases and J lost 1, with 8 bases in between. CDR1 and CDR2 (germline): SGHTA, FQGNSA. Study conclusions and caveats: From newly produced T cells came most of the T-cell counts and diversity one year after transplant. It was reported that alpha-beta T cells came from several hundred expanded graft clones (about two months after transplant). Day-60 TCRbeta diversity that was high in some patients was derived from surviving recipient T cells and thymic progenitors.

Unique molecular identifiers were built into the TCRbeta library. Via MiXCR, TCRdb re-called the PCR reads, giving one row per CDR3 protein. The profile covers 200,000 to 250,000 distinct CDR3 sequences, with approximately 8.4% appearing a single time and 35% taken by the ten largest. This rearrangement joins TRBV7-2 to TRBJ2-2, with unresolved D. The sequence was collected from a male patient between 2 and 10 years old who had a stem cell transplant for acute myeloid leukemia, so the T cells may come from the graft donor. The sample consisted of PBMCs, mostly from graft donor cells, taken 360 days after TCRalphabeta/CD19-depleted stem cell transplant. The CDR3 reads CASSLRLNTGELFF. CDR3 sequence (DNA): TGTGCCAGCAGCCTAAGATTGAACACCGGGGAGCTGTTTTTT. Variable domain in full (rest from reference TRBV7-2 and TRBJ2-2): GAGVSQSPSNKVTEKGKDVELRCDPISGHTALYWYRQSLGQGLEFLIYFQGNSAPDKSGLPSDRFSAERTGGSVSTLTIQRTQQEDSAVYLCASSLRLNTGELFFGEGSRLTVL.